This TCR beta chain was identified during a study of blood T cell repertoires in COVID-19. Study at large: Sources were T cells, B-cell-depleted T cells, or PBMCs; the material itself was cDNA or gDNA.

V lost 4 bases, J lost 3 bases, and 3 bases stayed unmatched. CDR3 length equals 14 residues. CDR1 is SEHNR and CDR2 is FQNEAQ in the germline V gene (reference sequence). The protocol was immunoSEQ multiplex PCR, while the TCRdb copy is restricted to in-frame clones and leaves out a portion. The sample consists of about 84,000 clones, around four fifths of them appearing once. Sequencing was done on a sample of peripheral blood. The chain carries TRBV7-9 and TRBJ1-3, with 7 bases matching TRBD1. The receptor comes from an elderly man with active or convalescent COVID-19. The CDR3 spells CASSSGQIGNTIYF. In DNA, the CDR3 is TGTGCCAGCAGCTCGGGACAGATTGGAAACACCATATATTTT.